The sequence of this T cell receptor (beta chain) was determined in a study of control samples from healthy donors and cancer patients. Profiled with immunoSEQ multiplex PCR; TCRdb holds only in-frame clones, not every one. The sample holds approximately 170,000 clones, 85% to 90% seen once. The CDR3 extends over 15 amino acids. V lost 3 bases to trimming and J lost 5 bases; unmatched junction nucleotides: 10. Looked up from germline, CDR1 is SGHDT and CDR2 is YYEEEE. This TCR was recovered from a woman between 45 and 60 years old in good health. The material sequenced was blood. The chain has TRBV5-6 and TRBJ1-1; 7 bases line up with TRBD1. This CDR3 is CASSSYRGGRTEAFF. CDR3 nucleotide sequence: TGTGCCAGCAGCTCTTACAGGGGAGGGAGAACTGAAGCTTTCTTT.